One sample yielded the 11 T cell receptor beta chains listed below, sequenced in a study of blood T cells in healthy people across ages. Primers used in a second PCR of roughly 6 to 11 cycles were a sample-barcoded 5' primer and a J-beta primer mix. Using its own MiXCR run on the 5' RACE reads, TCRdb lists one record per CDR3 protein. The sample carries around 1,900,000 distinct CDR3 sequences, about two fifths recorded once. The sample consisted of blood. The receptors stem from a human donor in good health.

This clonotype appeared a few times. This chain links TRBV5-5 with TRBJ2-7; no clear D. This CDR3 has 15 residues. Germline values: CDR1 SGHKS, CDR2 YYEKEE (reference sequence). V shed 4 bases and J shed 2 bases, with 16 bases lying between them. DNA of the CDR3: TGTGCCAGCAGCCCGAACCCGGCGGCAACCTACGAGCAGTACTTC. It codes for CASSPNPAATYEQYF.

The chain couples TRBV3-1 to TRBJ2-5; TRBD2 might be the D (5 bases). Germline lookup yields CDR1 LGHDT and CDR2 YNNKEL (reference sequence). Trimming took off 2 bases at V and 5 bases at J, with 9 bases between the two ends. This CDR3 has 13 residues. The CDR3 DNA is TGTGCCAGCAGCCAACAACCGGGGGAGACCCAGTACTTC. Amino acid sequence: CASSQQPGETQYF.

This clonotype was recorded a few times. The rearrangement links TRBV7-9 to TRBJ1-4; D is perhaps TRBD1 (5 bases). The CDR3 covers 14 residues. The V end was cut by 5 bases, the J end by 6 bases, with 13 bases between. Per germline, CDR1 SEHNR and CDR2 FQNEAQ (reference sequence). The DNA of the CDR3 is TGTGCCAGCAGCCCGGCTCTAGGGGATGAAAAACTGTTTTTT. Amino acid sequence: CASSPALGDEKLFF. The full variable domain, its missing parts supplied by reference TRBV7-9 and TRBJ1-4, is DTGVSQNPRHKITKRGQNVTFRCDPISEHNRLYWYRQTLGQGPEFLTYFQNEAQLEKSRLLSDRFSAERPKGSFSTLEIQRTEQGDSAMYLCASSPALGDEKLFFGSGTQLSVL.

V and J are TRBV4-3 and TRBJ2-1; the D gene is possibly TRBD2 (6 bases). Trimming removed 0 bases at V and 4 bases at J, with 13 bases between. CDR3 length: 16 residues. Germline V gene lookup returns CDR1 LGHNA and CDR2 YSLEER. In DNA, the CDR3 is TGCGCCAGCAGCCAAGAGACGCGGGCGGGGTACAATGAGCAGTTCTTC. Amino acids: CASSQETRAGYNEQFF.

V usage is TRBV5-1 and J usage is TRBJ2-5; either TRBD1 or TRBD2 may fit D (5 bases each). V lost 0 bases and J lost 11, with 20 bases in between. In germline, CDR1 is SGHRS, CDR2 YFSETQ. The CDR3 totals 15 residues. The CDR3 loop reads CASSLDGTDLTEQYF. In DNA, the CDR3 is TGCGCCAGCAGCTTGGACGGGACGGATTTAACGGAGCAGTACTTC.

V gene TRBV7-2 combines with J gene TRBJ2-7; 8 bases line up with TRBD1. This CDR3 has 16 residues. Germline values: CDR1 SGHTA, CDR2 FQGNSA. The V gene end was trimmed by 3 bases and the J gene end by 3 bases; junction bases not matched to a gene: 10. The CDR3 region has the DNA TGTGCCAGCAGCTTCACCGGACAGGGAATTATCTACGAGCAGTACTTC. Amino acid sequence: CASSFTGQGIIYEQYF.

This rearrangement joins TRBV7-2 to TRBJ1-5, with D perhaps TRBD1 (6 bases). Germline V CDR1 and CDR2: SGHTA, FQGNSA. The V gene lost 4 bases and the J gene lost 4 bases, with 11 bases spanning the gap. The CDR3 contains 14 residues. CDR3 loop: CASSSLGANQPQHF. DNA of the CDR3: TGTGCCAGCAGCTCCTTGGGGGCAAATCAGCCCCAGCATTTT.

There are a few counts of this clonotype. V and J are TRBV20-1 and TRBJ1-1; 7 nucleotides agree with TRBD1. Germline V gene data show CDR1 as DFQATT and CDR2 as SNEGSKA (reference sequence). Germline trimming cut 0 bases from V and 1 base from J; bases unmatched to any gene: 2. The CDR3 contains 14 residues. CDR3 DNA: TGCAGTGCTAGAGAGCCAGGGGGGAACACTGAAGCTTTCTTT. It is translated as CSAREPGGNTEAFF.

Notes on this clonotype: The junction does not match germline at one end; this may be a read error. CDR3 DNA sequence: TGTGCCAGCAGTCAACCTGACACCGGGCCATTCTCACGCAACCAGCCCCAGCATTTT. This codes for CASSQPDTGPFSRNQPQHF. This chain connects TRBV2 to TRBJ1-5; no firm D call. The CDR3 is 19 residues long. The germline V gene encodes CDR1 SNHLY and CDR2 FYNNEI.

This clonotype was seen more than once but under ten times. This chain joins TRBV4-3 and TRBJ2-1; D may be TRBD2 (5 bases). V lost 0 bases and J 9 bases, leaving 9 bases between the germline ends. This CDR3 is 13 amino acids long. Looked up from germline, CDR1 is LGHNA and CDR2 is YSLEER. The CDR3 loop is CASSQDSSGEQFF. In DNA, the CDR3 is TGCGCCAGCAGCCAAGATTCGAGCGGTGAGCAGTTCTTC.

Notes on this clonotype: The conserved final phenylalanine or tryptophan is absent from the CDR3, which likely points to a read error. This chain uses TRBV4-3 with TRBJ2-1; D is tentatively TRBD1 or TRBD2 (5 bases each). Germline CDR1 is LGHNA and CDR2 is YSLEER. The germline V and J ends were trimmed by 4 bases and 0 bases, with 13 bases remaining between them. This CDR3 spans 16 amino acids. This chain's CDR3 is CASSRDPDTSYNEQFL. The CDR3 bases are TGCGCCAGCAGCCGGGACCCTGACACCTCCTACAATGAGCAGTTCTTA.